The 18 T cell receptor beta chains given below trace back to one sample, sequenced in a study of PD-1 blockade in classical Hodgkin lymphoma. Exposure to brentuximab vedotin varied, and each patient had relapsed following autologous stem cell transplantation. TCRdb's table, derived via immunoSEQ multiplex PCR, lists solely in-frame clones and lacks some. Of 72,000 or so clones detected, under 95% appear once; the ten largest clones hold under 9.5%. The sample consisted of peripheral blood mononuclear cells (PBMCs), taken at baseline. These receptors were collected from a human donor with classical Hodgkin lymphoma.

V usage is TRBV28 and J usage is TRBJ1-2; TRBD1 agrees at 11 bases. Germline CDR1 reads MDHEN; CDR2 reads SYDVKM. V dropped 10 bases and J dropped 6; count of bases not matched to a gene: 7. The CDR3 covers 13 residues. The CDR3 nucleotides read TGTGCCACCCGGACAGGGGGCAGGAATGGCTACACCTTC. It codes for CATRTGGRNGYTF.

The chain links TRBV2 to TRBJ2-2, with D uncertain. The CDR3 has 12 residues. V lost 4 bases and J lost 6, with 6 bases in between. CDR1 and CDR2 from the germline V gene are SNHLY and FYNNEI. CDR3 sequence (DNA): TGTGCCAGCAGTGTCTTATCCGGGGAGCTGTTTTTT. Its translation: CASSVLSGELFF.

This clone was seen only once. The J gene is TRBJ1-2, the V gene TRBV30; D call uncertain. Germline values: CDR1 GTSNPN, CDR2 SVGIG (reference sequence). V lost 0 bases, J lost 6 bases, and 5 bases lay in between. This CDR3 comprises 11 residues. The CDR3 DNA reads as TGTGCCTGGAGTGTAGGTCATGGCTACACCTTC. Translation: CAWSVGHGYTF.

The chain recombines TRBV19 with TRBJ1-3; 11 positions agree with TRBD1. This CDR3 comprises 17 residues. Germline assignment: CDR1 LNHDA and CDR2 SQIVND (reference sequence). With V trimmed by 8 bases and J by 3 bases, 12 bases remained unmatched. CDR3 sequence (DNA): TGTGCCAGTCTACCGACCGCCGGGACAGGGGGTGGAAACACCATATATTTT. As protein: CASLPTAGTGGGNTIYF.

The rearrangement uses TRBV9 and TRBJ2-2, with D unclear. There are 13 residues in the CDR3. V lost 0 bases and J 4 bases, leaving 4 bases between the germline ends. CDR1 and CDR2 from the germline V gene are SGDLS and YYNGEE. The CDR3 DNA sequence: TGTGCCAGCAGCGTAGTCGGCACCGGGGAGCTGTTTTTT. It codes for CASSVVGTGELFF.

Concerning this clone itself: The limits of the CDR3 on the DNA are not certain, so only TCRdb's listed CDR3 is given. This rearrangement joins TRBV18 to TRBJ2-3; TRBD2 was called by the table and not checked on the DNA. Germline assignment: CDR1 KGHSH and CDR2 LQKENI. Ends included, the CDR3 has 17 residues. CDR3 sequence reads: CASYPSFAGGAGPEPYF.

This clone was picked up one time. This chain connects TRBV9 to TRBJ2-7; perhaps D is TRBD1 or TRBD2 (5 bases each). Trimming removed 3 bases at V and 2 bases at J, with 12 bases between. CDR3 length equals 14 residues. The germline V gene has CDR1 SGDLS and CDR2 YYNGEE. In DNA, the CDR3 is TGTGCCAGCAGCGCTACCGGGACGACCTACGAGCAGTACTTC. Translating it yields CASSATGTTYEQYF.

This clone appeared once. The V call is TRBV6-1, the J call TRBJ2-1; D not resolved. The CDR3 contains 16 residues. The V gene's germline CDR1 is MNHNS and CDR2 SASEGT. Trimming stripped 2 bases from V and 0 bases from J, with 11 bases between. CDR3 sequence reads: CASSEIGHSSYNEQFF. The DNA of the CDR3 is TGTGCCAGCAGTGAAATAGGGCACAGCTCCTACAATGAGCAGTTCTTC.

The chain has TRBV6-1 and TRBJ1-4; D remains ambiguous. Between the trimmed V and J ends, which lost 7 bases and 2 bases, there was a span of 11 bases. There are 14 residues in the CDR3. Germline lookup yields CDR1 MNHNS and CDR2 SASEGT. The CDR3 DNA sequence: TGTGCCAGCAACTATCATCGCACTAATGAAAAACTGTTTTTT. This sequence encodes CASNYHRTNEKLFF.

The chain employs TRBV19 and TRBJ2-5; 8 nucleotides agree with TRBD1. Germline trimming cut 3 bases from V and 7 bases from J; bases unmatched to any gene: 7. The CDR3 has 14 residues. Germline CDR1 is LNHDA and CDR2 is SQIVND (reference sequence). CDR3 protein: CASSMNRGVGTQYF. In DNA, the CDR3 is TGTGCCAGTAGTATGAACAGGGGGGTTGGGACCCAGTACTTC.

The gene calls are TRBV11-1 and TRBJ2-5, with 9 bases identical to TRBD2. Germline-derived CDR1 and CDR2 are SGHAT and FQDESV (reference sequence). Trimming removed 2 bases from V and 2 bases from J; junction bases left unmatched: 9. CDR3 length equals 17 residues. The DNA of the CDR3 is TGTGCCAGCAGCTTACCCCGCGGACTAGCGAAACAAGAGACCCAGTACTTC. It translates to CASSLPRGLAKQETQYF.

The chain recombines TRBV11-2 with TRBJ1-2; 7 bases align to TRBD1. The CDR3 sequence is 13 residues long. Germline V gene sequence: CDR1 SGHAT, CDR2 FQNNGV. Losses at the gene ends were 1 base for V and 14 bases for J; bases not matched to a gene: 10. The CDR3 DNA is TGTGCCAGCAGCTTAGTGCCGGGACAGACAGTAACCTTC. Translation gives CASSLVPGQTVTF.

This clone has only one observation. The rearrangement uses TRBV4-3 and TRBJ2-1, with a possible D match to TRBD2 (6 bases). Between the trimmed V and J ends, which lost 0 bases and 12 bases, there was a span of 21 bases. The CDR3 runs to 16 residues. CDR1 is LGHNA and CDR2 is YSLEER in the germline V gene. CDR3: CASSQEGVAARSSQFF. The CDR3 DNA sequence: TGCGCCAGCAGCCAAGAAGGAGTAGCGGCTCGAAGTTCGCAGTTCTTC.

The V call is TRBV2, the J call TRBJ2-7; weak D call: TRBD1 (5 bases). Germline CDR1 is SNHLY and CDR2 is FYNNEI. The CDR3 loop spans 14 amino acids. The V end lost 0 bases, the J end lost 3 bases, and 9 bases lay between the germline ends. The CDR3 region has the DNA TGTGCCAGCAGTGAAGCCCGACAGATCTACGAGCAGTACTTC. It encodes CASSEARQIYEQYF. Using reference TRBV2 and TRBJ2-7 for the parts outside the CDR3, the full variable domain is EPEVTQTPSHQVTQMGQEVILRCVPISNHLYFYWYRQILGQKVEFLVSFYNNEISEKSEIFDDQFSVERPDGSNFTLKIRSTKLEDSAMYFCASSEARQIYEQYFGPGTRLTVT.

The table lists this clone with a count of one. The CDR3 coding sequence is TGTGCCAGCAGCGTCCGTAACACCGGGGAGCTGTTTTTT. Translation: CASSVRNTGELFF. The chain links TRBV7-9 to TRBJ2-2; D is unresolved. The CDR3 extends over 13 amino acids. Germline CDR1 is SEHNR and CDR2 is FQNEAQ (reference sequence). Trimming pared 5 bases from V and 2 bases from J, leaving 6 bases between.

The rearrangement uses TRBV18 and TRBJ2-3, with D unclear. Per the germline V gene, CDR1 is KGHSH and CDR2 is LQKENI. Between the trimmed V and J ends, which lost 3 bases and 0 bases, there was a span of 10 bases. The CDR3 totals 15 residues. The CDR3 sequence: CASSPASLSTDTQYF. The CDR3 DNA is TGTGCCAGCTCACCCGCAAGCCTGAGCACAGATACGCAGTATTTT.

The chain carries TRBV30 and TRBJ2-7; D gene uncertain. The CDR3 sequence is 12 residues long. V dropped 2 bases and J dropped 2 bases, with 7 bases sitting between them. Germline loops: CDR1 GTSNPN, CDR2 SVGIG (reference sequence). CDR3 region: CAWSQPAYEQYF. The CDR3 DNA reads TGTGCCTGGAGTCAACCAGCCTACGAGCAGTACTTC.

This chain uses TRBV28 with TRBJ1-4, with D maybe TRBD1 (6 bases). The CDR3 runs to 14 residues. V dropped 2 bases and J dropped 11 bases, with 15 bases sitting between them. Germline CDR1 is MDHEN and CDR2 is SYDVKM. The CDR3: CASSLRGPPRKLFF. The DNA for the CDR3 is TGTGCCAGCAGTTTACGGGGGCCTCCAAGGAAACTGTTTTTT.